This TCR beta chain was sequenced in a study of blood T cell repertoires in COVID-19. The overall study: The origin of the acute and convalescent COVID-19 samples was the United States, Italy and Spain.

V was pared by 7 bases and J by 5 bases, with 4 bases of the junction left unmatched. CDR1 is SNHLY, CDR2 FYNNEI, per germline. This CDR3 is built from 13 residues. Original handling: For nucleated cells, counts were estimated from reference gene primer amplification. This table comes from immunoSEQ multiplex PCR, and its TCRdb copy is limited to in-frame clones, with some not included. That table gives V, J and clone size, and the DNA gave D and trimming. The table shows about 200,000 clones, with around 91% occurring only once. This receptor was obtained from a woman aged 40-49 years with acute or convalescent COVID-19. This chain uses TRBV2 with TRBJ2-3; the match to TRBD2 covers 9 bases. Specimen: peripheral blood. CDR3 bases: TGTGCCAGCACCGGACTAGCGAGAGATACGCAGTATTTT. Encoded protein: CASTGLARDTQYF. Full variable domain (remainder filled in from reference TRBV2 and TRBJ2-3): EPEVTQTPSHQVTQMGQEVILRCVPISNHLYFYWYRQILGQKVEFLVSFYNNEISEKSEIFDDQFSVERPDGSNFTLKIRSTKLEDSAMYFCASTGLARDTQYFGPGTRLTVL.